The clone carrying this TCR beta chain was observed at least ten times. The antigen remains undetermined. The CDR3 contains 16 residues. Trimming at V came to 5 bases and at J to 6 bases, leaving 14 bases not matched to a gene. The germline V gene encodes CDR1 SEHNR and CDR2 FQNEAQ (reference sequence). The data stem from a study of T cells in Graves' hyperthyroidism and ophthalmopathy. Using RNA transcripts as the source, TCR beta CDR3 regions were amplified. Researchers ran a first-round RT-PCR on the TCR CDR3 using the HTBI primer set. TCRdb recomputed calls from the multiplex PCR reads with MiXCR, one row per CDR3 protein. The sample consists of around 200,000 distinct CDR3 sequences, approximately 20% of them appearing once. Regarding the study as a whole: Ophthalmopathy, which appeared later, was predicted by the model a median around 6.5 months before onset. Most thyroid-expanded clonotypes above 0.001 were also found in blood.

Those patients with uncontrolled infection, other autoimmune disease, pregnancy or lactation were excluded. The clonotype originates from a man aged 40-55 years with Graves' hyperthyroidism. The V and J genes are TRBV7-9 and TRBJ2-7; 9 bases match TRBD1. Specimen: blood. CDR3 loop: CASSQAGGTGYGEQYF. For the CDR3, the DNA is TGTGCCAGCAGCCAAGCTGGCGGGACAGGGTACGGCGAGCAGTACTTC.